The subject of this entry is one T cell receptor (beta chain). Its cognate antigen is unknown. This entry is derived from a study of T cell repertoires in cytomegalovirus infection. From the reads, TCRdb called clonotypes with MiXCR, one entry per CDR3 protein. The table lists approximately 990,000 distinct CDR3 sequences, around a third of them singletons. The TCR sequence derives from a human donor in good health (CMV status not recorded). Some clones in this sample may be carry-over from other donors' samples. The source was cultured CD8+ T cells from PBMCs, collected from culture after CMV antigen stimulation.

The CDR3 loop is CASSELGSPLAVLYNEQFF. CDR3 nucleotides: TGTGCCAGCAGTGAACTCGGTTCCCCATTAGCTGTGTTGTACAATGAGCAGTTCTTC. This chain links TRBV6-6 with TRBJ2-1, with no clear D. The CDR3 has 19 residues. Between the trimmed V and J ends, which lost 5 bases and 4 bases, there was a span of 27 bases. Germline loops: CDR1 MNHNY, CDR2 SVGAGI (reference sequence).